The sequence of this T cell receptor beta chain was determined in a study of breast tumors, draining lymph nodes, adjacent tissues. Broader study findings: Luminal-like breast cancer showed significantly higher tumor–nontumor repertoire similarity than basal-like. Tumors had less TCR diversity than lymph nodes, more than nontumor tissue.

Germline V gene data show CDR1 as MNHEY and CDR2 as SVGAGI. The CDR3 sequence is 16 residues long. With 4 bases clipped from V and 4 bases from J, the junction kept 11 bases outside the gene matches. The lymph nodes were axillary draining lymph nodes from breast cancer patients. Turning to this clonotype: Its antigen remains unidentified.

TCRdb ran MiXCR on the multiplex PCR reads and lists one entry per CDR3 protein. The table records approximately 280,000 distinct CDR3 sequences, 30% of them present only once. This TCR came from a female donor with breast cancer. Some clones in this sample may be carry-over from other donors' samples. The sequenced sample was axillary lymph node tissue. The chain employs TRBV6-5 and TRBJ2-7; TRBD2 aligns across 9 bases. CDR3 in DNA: TGTGCCAGCAGTTTCGTAGTTAGCGGGAGAGAGTACGAGCAGTACTTC. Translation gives CASSFVVSGREYEQYF.